This T cell receptor (beta chain) originates from a study of blood T cell repertoires in COVID-19. Trimming at V came to 7 bases and at J to 0 bases, leaving 6 bases not matched to a gene. Germline CDR1 reads SGHNT; CDR2 reads YYREEE (reference sequence). CDR3 length: 15 amino acids. The data were produced by immunoSEQ multiplex PCR, yet TCRdb's version contains in-frame clones alone and is incomplete. The top ten clones hold over 15% of a sample with about 89,000 clones, 75% to 85% of them seen once. This chain uses TRBV5-4 with TRBJ2-1; 8 bases line up with TRBD2. The receptor comes from a woman older than 75 with acute or convalescent COVID-19. Sequences were obtained from peripheral blood. As DNA, the CDR3 is TGTGCCAGCGGATTAAGCGGGAGCTCCTACAATGAGCAGTTCTTC. Residues: CASGLSGSSYNEQFF.